Given below is one TCR beta chain in context. Original processing methods: The assay estimated nucleated cells by amplifying reference gene primers. Only in-frame clones appear in the TCRdb table, and some are missing; sequencing was by immunoSEQ multiplex PCR. V, J and clone size are those of that table, while D and trimming were read from the DNA. The sample holds approximately 260,000 clones, approximately 88% seen once. Looked up from germline, CDR1 is SGHTA and CDR2 is FQGNSA. V lost 1 base and J 1 base, leaving 7 bases between the germline ends. The CDR3 sequence is 14 residues long. These data are taken from a study of blood T cell repertoires in COVID-19.

The V call is TRBV7-2, the J call TRBJ2-5; D not resolved. The sample consisted of peripheral blood. The origin of this receptor is a woman in her seventies with COVID-19, enrolled during active disease. The CDR3 loop is CASSLVPGQETQYF. The CDR3 nucleotides read TGTGCCAGCAGCTTAGTTCCAGGCCAAGAGACCCAGTACTTC.